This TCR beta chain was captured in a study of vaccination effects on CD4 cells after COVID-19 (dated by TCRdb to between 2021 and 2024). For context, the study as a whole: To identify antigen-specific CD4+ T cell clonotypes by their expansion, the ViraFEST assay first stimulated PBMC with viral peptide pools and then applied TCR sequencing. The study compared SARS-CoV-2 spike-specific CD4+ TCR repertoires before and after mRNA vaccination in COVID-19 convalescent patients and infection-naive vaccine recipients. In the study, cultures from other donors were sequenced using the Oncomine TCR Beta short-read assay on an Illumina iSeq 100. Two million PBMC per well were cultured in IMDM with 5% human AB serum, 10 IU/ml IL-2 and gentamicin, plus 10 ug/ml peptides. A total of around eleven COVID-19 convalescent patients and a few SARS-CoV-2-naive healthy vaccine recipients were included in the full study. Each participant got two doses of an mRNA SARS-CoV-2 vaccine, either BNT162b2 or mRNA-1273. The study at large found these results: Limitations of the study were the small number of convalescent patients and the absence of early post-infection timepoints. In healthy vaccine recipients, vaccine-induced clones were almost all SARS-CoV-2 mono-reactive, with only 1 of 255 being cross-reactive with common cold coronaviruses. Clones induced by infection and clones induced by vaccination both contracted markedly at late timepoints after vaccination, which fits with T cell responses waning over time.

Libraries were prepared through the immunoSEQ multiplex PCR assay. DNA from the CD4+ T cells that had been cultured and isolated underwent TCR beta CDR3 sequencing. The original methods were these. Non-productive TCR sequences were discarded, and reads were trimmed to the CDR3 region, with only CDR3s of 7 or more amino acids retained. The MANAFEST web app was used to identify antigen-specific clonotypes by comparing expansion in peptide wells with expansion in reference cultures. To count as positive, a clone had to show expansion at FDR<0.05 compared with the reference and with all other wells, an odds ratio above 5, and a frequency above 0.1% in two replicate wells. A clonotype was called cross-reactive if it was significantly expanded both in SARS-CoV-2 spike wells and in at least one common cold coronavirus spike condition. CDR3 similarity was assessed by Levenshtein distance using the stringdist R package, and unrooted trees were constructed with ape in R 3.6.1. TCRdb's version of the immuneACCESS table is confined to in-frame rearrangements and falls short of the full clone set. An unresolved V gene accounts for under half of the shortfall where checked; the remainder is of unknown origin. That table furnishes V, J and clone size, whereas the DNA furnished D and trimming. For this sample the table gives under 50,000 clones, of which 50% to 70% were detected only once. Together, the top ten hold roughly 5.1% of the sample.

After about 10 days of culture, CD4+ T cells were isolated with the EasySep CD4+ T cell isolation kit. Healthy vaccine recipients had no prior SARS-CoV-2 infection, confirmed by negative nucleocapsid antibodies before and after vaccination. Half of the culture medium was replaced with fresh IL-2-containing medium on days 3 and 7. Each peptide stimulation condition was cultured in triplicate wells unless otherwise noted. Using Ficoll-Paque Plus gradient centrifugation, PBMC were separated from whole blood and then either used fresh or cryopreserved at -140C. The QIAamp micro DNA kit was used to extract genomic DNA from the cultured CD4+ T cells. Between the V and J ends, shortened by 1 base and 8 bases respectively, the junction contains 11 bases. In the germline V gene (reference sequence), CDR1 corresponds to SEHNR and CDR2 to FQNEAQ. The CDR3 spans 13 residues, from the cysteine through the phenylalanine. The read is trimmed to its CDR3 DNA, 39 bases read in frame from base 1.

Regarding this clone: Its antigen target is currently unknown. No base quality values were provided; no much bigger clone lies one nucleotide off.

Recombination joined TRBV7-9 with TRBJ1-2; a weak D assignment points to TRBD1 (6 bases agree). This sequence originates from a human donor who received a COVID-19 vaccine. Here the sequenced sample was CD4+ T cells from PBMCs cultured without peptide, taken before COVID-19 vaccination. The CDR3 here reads CASSLDGGPGYTF. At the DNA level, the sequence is TGTGCCAGCAGCTTAGACGGGGGCCCAGGCTACACCTTC.